Described below is a single T cell receptor (beta chain) sequence and its context. Antigen: not known. These data come from a study of regulatory T cells in long-lasting Graves disease. General observations from the study: Few sampled subjects may have lowered accuracy.

The CDR3 contains 16 residues. V lost 3 bases, J lost 2 bases, and 11 bases stayed unmatched. Germline-derived CDR1 and CDR2 are SGDLS and YYNGEE. Time point denoted: newly diagnosed GD, antithyroid drugs for less than 3 months. The TCR library was made from RNA extracted from PBMCs. Libraries of TCR beta came from iRepertoire HTBI primers plus Arm-PCR of CDR3 regions. MiXCR was run by TCRdb on the multiplex PCR reads, yielding one entry per CDR3 protein. The profile shows a few hundred thousand distinct CDR3 sequences, around 15% of them singletons. The same sample was also used in a study of T cells in Graves' hyperthyroidism and ophthalmopathy.

The genes are TRBV9 and TRBJ2-7, with 7 bases identical to TRBD2. The TCR comes from a woman aged 50 to 65 with Graves disease. Sequencing was performed on peripheral blood mononuclear cells (PBMCs), taken at new diagnosis, from a patient treated with antithyroid drugs. The CDR3 DNA follows: TGTGCCAGCAGCGCACACGAGTCTAGCGGCACCTACGAGCAGTACTTC. Residues: CASSAHESSGTYEQYF.